This T cell receptor (beta chain) was retrieved from a study of cytomegalovirus exposure and HLA in healthy donors. Study overall: Early released data comprised tens of millions of unique TCRs from HLA-typed donors.

Regarding the study as a whole: Presence/absence analysis assumed near-uniform sequencing depth across donors. Associated with cytomegalovirus, according to the listing, were approximately 160 TCR beta chains. Upon later analysis, HLA-associated TCR beta chains proved more clonally expanded than other, equally common chains.

With regard to this clone: No antigen is known for it.

The study ran its PCR with 60 Vbeta and 13 Jbeta primers. This table comes from immunoSEQ multiplex PCR, and its TCRdb copy is limited to in-frame clones, with some not included. The sample lists about 150,000 clones, around 78% occurring once. The sequenced sample was PBMCs. The receptor comes from a man aged 40-49 years in good health and CMV-seronegative.

CDR3 amino acids: CASSLVGGGPTDTQYF. The DNA for the CDR3 is TGTGCCAGCAGCTTAGTGGGGGGAGGGCCGACAGATACGCAGTATTTT. The rearrangement joins TRBV7-9 to TRBJ2-3; the match to TRBD2 covers 7 bases. This CDR3 has 16 residues. Germline V gene data show CDR1 as SEHNR and CDR2 as FQNEAQ (reference sequence). With 1 base clipped from V and 3 bases from J, the junction kept 7 bases outside the gene matches. The variable domain in full, completed from reference TRBV7-9 and TRBJ2-3, reads DTGVSQNPRHKITKRGQNVTFRCDPISEHNRLYWYRQTLGQGPEFLTYFQNEAQLEKSRLLSDRFSAERPKGSFSTLEIQRTEQGDSAMYLCASSLVGGGPTDTQYFGPGTRLTVL.